One and the same sample provided the 24 T cell receptor beta chains below, sequenced in a study of blood T cell repertoires in COVID-19. Measured with immunoSEQ multiplex PCR; TCRdb has only the in-frame clones, and not every one. The sample consists of 240,000 or so clones, more than 75% of them appearing once. The sequenced sample was PBMCs or T cells enriched from blood (not recorded which). The receptors were sampled from a woman between 40 and 50 years old with acute COVID-19.

J is TRBJ1-5 and V is TRBV11-3; D unclear. The CDR3 runs to 13 residues. Per the germline V gene, CDR1 is SGHNT and CDR2 is YENEEA. The V end was cut by 1 base, the J end by 7 bases, with 8 bases between. CDR3 sequence (DNA): TGTGCCAGCAGCTTAGGGCAGTGGCAGCCCCAGCATTTT. It is translated as CASSLGQWQPQHF.

The rearrangement uses TRBV7-9 and TRBJ1-2, with 9 bases identical to TRBD1. The CDR3 runs 18 residues. Germline V gene sequence: CDR1 SEHNR, CDR2 FQNEAQ (reference sequence). V shed 0 bases, J shed 5 bases, and the junction held 13 bases outside the gene matches. The DNA for the CDR3 is TGTGCCAGCAGCTTAGCTGAGGTCCCTACAGGGGGCCGGTATGGCTACACCTTC. The encoded protein is CASSLAEVPTGGRYGYTF.

The rearrangement uses TRBV13 and TRBJ2-7; TRBD2 matches at 11 bases. J was trimmed by 2 bases and V by 3 bases; bases with no gene match: 3. CDR1 and CDR2 from the germline V gene are PRHDT and FYEKMQ (reference sequence). The CDR3 loop spans 15 amino acids. The CDR3 DNA sequence: TGTGCCAGCAGCTTGGGACTAGCGGACCCCTACGAGCAGTACTTC. Encoded protein: CASSLGLADPYEQYF. The variable domain in full, completed from reference TRBV13 and TRBJ2-7, reads AAGVIQSPRHLIKEKRETATLKCYPIPRHDTVYWYQQGPGQDPQFLISFYEKMQSDKGSIPDRFSAQQFSDYHSELNMSSLELGDSALYFCASSLGLADPYEQYFGPGTRLTVT.

The V and J genes are TRBV14 and TRBJ2-1; tentative D call: TRBD2 (6 bases). CDR1 and CDR2 (germline): SGHDN, FVKESK. The V and J ends lost 3 bases and 8 bases respectively, with 17 bases between them. The CDR3 contains 15 residues. The CDR3 sequence is CASSQKRVSNHEQFF. The CDR3 region has the DNA TGTGCCAGCAGCCAGAAGCGGGTTAGCAACCATGAGCAGTTCTTC.

The table lists this clone with many counts. The V gene is TRBV7-2, the J gene TRBJ2-7; 10 bases map to TRBD2. This CDR3 is built from 15 residues. V lost 5 bases to trimming and J lost 4 bases; unmatched junction nucleotides: 8. Germline loops: CDR1 SGHTA, CDR2 FQGNSA. The CDR3 loop is CASSLSAGGPYEQYF. The CDR3 region has the DNA TGTGCCAGCAGCCTATCAGCGGGAGGGCCTTACGAGCAGTACTTC.

Comment on this clone: This sample includes further DNA sequences coding for the same CDR3. The gene calls are TRBV5-6 and TRBJ1-1; 8 nucleotides line up with TRBD1. The CDR3 has 13 residues. From germline, CDR1 is SGHDT and CDR2 YYEEEE. The V and J ends lost 2 bases and 6 bases, in that order; junction bases with no gene match: 3. CDR3 sequence: CASSLDRGAEAFF. In DNA form, the CDR3 reads TGTGCCAGCAGCTTAGACAGGGGCGCTGAAGCTTTCTTT.

The chain employs TRBV5-4 and TRBJ1-2, with 10 bases that match TRBD1. CDR3 length: 15 residues. The V gene's germline CDR1 is SGHNT and CDR2 YYREEE (reference sequence). Germline trimming cut 4 bases from V and 2 bases from J; bases unmatched to any gene: 5. For the CDR3, the DNA is TGTGCCAGCAGCCAAGGGGGACAGGGGAACTATGGCTACACCTTC. This translates into CASSQGGQGNYGYTF.

J is TRBJ2-5 and V is TRBV27; tentative D call: TRBD1 (7 bases). The CDR3 totals 15 residues. From germline, CDR1 is MNHEY and CDR2 SMNVEV (reference sequence). V was pared by 3 bases and J by 5 bases, with 16 bases between. Written as DNA, the CDR3 is TGTGCCAGCAGTTTCTCCCCAGGGGGGCGGGAGACCCAGTACTTC. This translates into CASSFSPGGRETQYF.

This chain links TRBV6-1 with TRBJ2-1; a weak D match, TRBD2 (6 bases). CDR1 is MNHNS, CDR2 SASEGT, per germline. The CDR3 has 14 residues. With 1 base removed from V and 8 bases from J, the gap between germline ends came to 12 bases. The CDR3 loop reads CASSEGLVSDEQFF. For the CDR3, the DNA is TGTGCCAGCAGTGAAGGACTAGTAAGCGATGAGCAGTTCTTC.

On this clone itself: Compared with germline, one end of the junction differs, possibly owing to a read error. CDR3 DNA sequence: TGTGCCAGTAGTATTGGGTCGACAGGGTACTTT. This encodes CASSIGSTGYF. The chain couples TRBV19 to TRBJ1-1, with 7 bases lining up with TRBD1. CDR3 length equals 11 residues. Germline V gene lookup returns CDR1 LNHDA and CDR2 SQIVND (reference sequence).

The rearrangement joins TRBV13 to TRBJ2-7; weak D call: TRBD1 (5 bases). The CDR3 extends over 13 amino acids. CDR1 is PRHDT, CDR2 FYEKMQ, per germline (reference sequence). Trimming left V 1 base short and J 5 bases short, with 9 bases between. The CDR3 DNA reads as TGTGCCAGCAGCTTAGACAGGTGGAACGAGCAGTACTTC. Encoded protein: CASSLDRWNEQYF.

This chain joins TRBV29-1 and TRBJ2-1; 8 bases map to TRBD1. Germline V lookup: CDR1 SQVTM, CDR2 ANQGSEA. Trimming at V came to 6 bases and at J to 4 bases, leaving 11 bases not matched to a gene. The CDR3 has 15 residues. Here the CDR3 DNA reads TGCAGCGTCCCTCCGCGCGGACAGGGTTACAATGAGCAGTTCTTC. This encodes CSVPPRGQGYNEQFF.

The rearrangement uses TRBV6-5 and TRBJ1-2; 8 positions agree with TRBD1. Unmatched junction bases numbered 6, after V lost 6 bases and J lost 3 bases. The CDR3 has 14 amino acids. CDR1 is MNHEY, CDR2 SVGAGI, per germline. The CDR3 region is CASRKTGDYYGYTF. DNA for the CDR3: TGTGCCAGCAGGAAGACAGGGGATTACTATGGCTACACCTTC.

The J gene is TRBJ2-3, the V gene TRBV30, with 7 bases matching TRBD2. The J segment lost 6 bases and the V segment lost 3 bases, leaving 18 bases of the junction unmatched. There are 17 residues in the CDR3. Germline V gives CDR1 GTSNPN, CDR2 SVGIG (reference sequence). The CDR3 loop reads CAWRPQEAGRCMDTQYF. CDR3 coding DNA: TGTGCCTGGAGACCCCAAGAAGCGGGACGCTGTATGGATACGCAGTATTTT.

This chain links TRBV7-2 with TRBJ2-5; D perhaps matches TRBD2 (6 bases). The ends were cut back, 1 base at V and 5 bases at J, with 11 bases in the middle. The CDR3 spans 14 residues. Germline V gene sequence: CDR1 SGHTA, CDR2 FQGNSA. The DNA for the CDR3 is TGTGCCAGCAGCTTAGTCGTGGGAGGTGAGACCCAGTACTTC. Amino acids: CASSLVVGGETQYF.

The chain is built from TRBV29-1 and TRBJ2-1; no clear D gene. The CDR3 covers 14 residues. Per germline, CDR1 SQVTM and CDR2 ANQGSEA. With 7 bases removed from V and 0 bases from J, the gap between germline ends came to 13 bases. CDR3 region: CSAQVQNSYNEQFF. CDR3 bases: TGCAGCGCCCAAGTCCAGAACTCCTACAATGAGCAGTTCTTC.

The gene calls are TRBV5-6 and TRBJ2-2; 7 bases line up with TRBD1. The V and J ends lost 0 bases and 1 base, in that order; junction bases with no gene match: 3. The CDR3 covers 16 residues. Germline V gene sequence: CDR1 SGHDT, CDR2 YYEEEE. The CDR3 nucleotides are TGTGCCAGCAGCTTGGCCGGACAGGAGAACACCGGGGAGCTGTTTTTT. It encodes CASSLAGQENTGELFF.

This chain uses TRBV27 with TRBJ2-5; D is undetermined. Per the germline V gene, CDR1 is MNHEY and CDR2 is SMNVEV (reference sequence). Trimming removed 0 bases from V and 0 bases from J, with 8 bases in between. The CDR3 totals 15 residues. CDR3 sequence (DNA): TGTGCCAGCAGTTTATCGAATCAGGACCAAGAGACCCAGTACTTC. Amino acid sequence: CASSLSNQDQETQYF.

This chain links TRBV6-5 with TRBJ2-5; 7 bases agree with TRBD1. V gave up 5 bases and J gave up 3 bases; unmatched junction bases: 3. The germline CDR1 and CDR2 sequences are MNHEY and SVGAGI. The CDR3 has 13 residues. The CDR3 bases are TGTGCCAGCAGTCCAGGGGGTGAAGAGACCCAGTACTTC. Amino acid sequence: CASSPGGEETQYF.

Written as DNA, the CDR3 is TGTGCCAGCAGCTTAAATGGCAGGGGGAATTCACCCCTCCACTTT. Translated: CASSLNGRGNSPLHF. The rearrangement uses TRBV7-3 and TRBJ1-6, with 7 bases fitting TRBD1. The CDR3 is 15 residues long. With 1 base clipped from V and 7 bases from J, the junction kept 4 bases outside the gene matches. Germline V gives CDR1 SGHTA, CDR2 FQGTGA.

A single count supports this clone. Here the CDR3 DNA reads TGTGCCAGCAGTTGGAGCTATGGCTACACCTTC. The encoded protein is CASSWSYGYTF. The chain uses TRBV6-6 and TRBJ1-2, with D unresolved. Trimming pared 4 bases from V and 4 bases from J, leaving 4 bases between. The CDR3 has 11 amino acids. Looked up from germline, CDR1 is MNHNY and CDR2 is SVGAGI (reference sequence).

The V call is TRBV19, the J call TRBJ1-6, with unresolved D. Germline V CDR1 and CDR2: LNHDA, SQIVND (reference sequence). The CDR3 spans 14 residues. Trimming cost V 6 bases and J 7 bases, with 13 bases left between them. The CDR3 bases are TGTGCCAGTAGCCAGCAGGTTATCAATTCACCCCTCCACTTT. The encoded protein is CASSQQVINSPLHF.

This chain uses TRBV29-1 with TRBJ1-2, with D possibly matching TRBD1 (5 bases). CDR3 length equals 12 residues. The V end was cut by 8 bases, the J end by 6 bases, with 16 bases between. Germline V gene sequence: CDR1 SQVTM, CDR2 ANQGSEA. The CDR3 region has the DNA TGCAGCACTGAAGACAGCGGGGATGGCTACACCTTC. Translating it yields CSTEDSGDGYTF.

As concerns this clone: This CDR3 is also generated by other DNA sequences in the sample. The chain combines TRBV19 with TRBJ2-5; 15 nucleotides match TRBD2. Germline loops: CDR1 LNHDA, CDR2 SQIVND (reference sequence). V lost 4 bases, J lost 5 bases, and 5 bases stayed unmatched. CDR3 length: 16 amino acids. The CDR3 region has the DNA TGTGCCAGTAGTAAAGGACTAGCGGGAGGGGGGGAGACCCAGTACTTC. Its translation is CASSKGLAGGGETQYF.